A single T cell receptor beta chain is shown here with its context. The data originate from a study of cytomegalovirus exposure and HLA in healthy donors. Primers included in the PCR were 60 Vbeta and 13 Jbeta primers. Generated by immunoSEQ multiplex PCR, the TCRdb table keeps only in-frame clones and is missing some. The sample gives about 190,000 clones, over 75% of which show up once; about 5.7% is in the top ten. From germline, CDR1 is SGHAT and CDR2 FQNNGV. Trimming took off 6 bases at V and 4 bases at J, with 22 bases between the two ends. CDR3 size: 16 residues. The sample comprised PBMCs. This clonotype was obtained from a man between 35 and 55 years old in good health and CMV-seropositive. V is TRBV11-2 and J is TRBJ2-7, with D maybe TRBD1 (5 bases). This CDR3 reads CASRGAIDSEGYEQYF. The CDR3 DNA follows: TGTGCCAGCAGAGGGGCTATTGACAGTGAAGGTTACGAGCAGTACTTC.